Presented here are 22 T cell receptor beta chains from one specimen sequenced in a study of blood T cells in healthy people across ages. A second about 7 to 12 cycle PCR used barcoded and J-beta primers. TCRdb re-called the 5' RACE reads with MiXCR, one entry per CDR3 protein. This table has 1.5 million to 2 million distinct CDR3 sequences, roughly 49% appearing once. Sequencing used blood. The receptors stem from a woman aged 40 to 50 in good health.

This clonotype has a single count. The chain couples TRBV6-5 to TRBJ2-5; 7 nucleotides line up with TRBD2. Germline V lookup: CDR1 MNHEY, CDR2 SVGAGI. This CDR3 region has 16 residues. Unmatched junction bases numbered 13, after V lost 5 bases and J lost 4 bases. CDR3 sequence: CASSPHWGGRGETQYF. CDR3 DNA sequence: TGTGCCAGCAGTCCTCACTGGGGGGGTAGAGGAGAGACCCAGTACTTC.

The chain employs TRBV6-5 and TRBJ2-1; no clear D gene. V dropped 0 bases and J dropped 0 bases, with 18 bases sitting between them. This CDR3 has 19 residues. Germline V gives CDR1 MNHEY, CDR2 SVGAGI. The CDR3 region has the DNA TGTGCCAGCAGTTACTCACGCGGCGGTGGTCCAAGCTCCTACAATGAGCAGTTCTTC. Translated: CASSYSRGGGPSSYNEQFF.

This clonotype was seen only a few times. This chain connects TRBV7-9 to TRBJ2-7; TRBD1 or TRBD2 may be the D gene (5 bases each). The CDR3 loop spans 16 amino acids. V lost 6 bases and J 3 bases, leaving 21 bases between the germline ends. The germline CDR1 and CDR2 sequences are SEHNR and FQNEAQ (reference sequence). The CDR3 DNA is TGTGCCAGCAGTCGAGGTCTTGGGGGATTAGGCTACGAGCAGTACTTC. It codes for CASSRGLGGLGYEQYF.

This clonotype was counted a single time. The rearrangement uses TRBV5-1 and TRBJ2-1, with 7 bases identical to TRBD2. The CDR3 sequence is 16 residues long. Looked up from germline, CDR1 is SGHRS and CDR2 is YFSETQ. Trimming removed 4 bases from V and 3 bases from J; junction bases left unmatched: 10. As DNA, the CDR3 is TGCGCCAGCAGCCCGGGGGGACGGAAAATCTACAATGAGCAGTTCTTC. Protein: CASSPGGRKIYNEQFF.

This clonotype was counted between two and nine times. The CDR3 loop reads CSAATGGDETQYF. CDR3 in DNA: TGCAGTGCTGCCACAGGGGGTGACGAGACCCAGTACTTC. The rearrangement uses TRBV20-1 and TRBJ2-5; 8 bases agree with TRBD1. This CDR3 region has 13 residues. The V and J ends lost 5 bases and 5 bases, in that order; junction bases with no gene match: 7. Germline V gene data show CDR1 as DFQATT and CDR2 as SNEGSKA (reference sequence).

The V gene is TRBV20-1, the J gene TRBJ2-3; 10 nucleotides line up with TRBD2. Per germline, CDR1 DFQATT and CDR2 SNEGSKA (reference sequence). This CDR3 is 15 amino acids long. V trimming: 6 bases; J trimming: 3 bases; junction bases outside the gene matches: 9. The CDR3 loop is CSAIGASGGTDTQYF. CDR3 sequence (DNA): TGCAGTGCCATAGGAGCTAGCGGGGGTACAGATACGCAGTATTTT.

Only one count was recorded for this clonotype. The gene calls are TRBV21-1 and TRBJ2-5. TRBV21-1 is listed as a pseudogene. This CDR3 is built from 13 residues. This chain's CDR3 is CASSKGNQETQYF. The CDR3 nucleotides are TGTGCCAGCAGCAAAGGGAACCAAGAGACCCAGTACTTC.

The chain links TRBV20-1 to TRBJ2-1; TRBD2 matches at 10 bases. The CDR3 has 14 residues. With 5 bases clipped from V and 7 bases from J, the junction kept 8 bases outside the gene matches. CDR1 is DFQATT and CDR2 is SNEGSKA in the germline V gene (reference sequence). In DNA form, the CDR3 reads TGCAGTGCTCACCTAGCGGGGGTAAGGAATGAGCAGTTCTTC. Its translation: CSAHLAGVRNEQFF.

This clonotype has more than one count but fewer than ten. This chain uses TRBV27 with TRBJ2-5; 14 bases are a match to TRBD2. The V gene's germline CDR1 is MNHEY and CDR2 SMNVEV (reference sequence). The junction had 9 bases not matched to a gene; V was cut back by 5 bases and J by 4 bases. This CDR3 region has 17 residues. The CDR3 DNA reads TGTGCCAGCAGTCCCCTACGGACTAGCGGGGGGATAGAGACCCAGTACTTC. This gives the protein CASSPLRTSGGIETQYF.

This chain connects TRBV10-2 to TRBJ1-4; 11 bases fit TRBD1. Germline CDR1 is WSHSY and CDR2 is SAAADI. V lost 6 bases and J lost 3; bases outside the gene matches: 9. This CDR3 is built from 17 residues. CDR3 sequence (DNA): TGCGCCAGCAGGGCTTCCGGGACAGGGGGATCTAATGAAAAACTGTTTTTT. It codes for CASRASGTGGSNEKLFF.

The genes are TRBV2 and TRBJ2-5; D is possibly TRBD2 (7 bases). Germline V CDR1 and CDR2: SNHLY, FYNNEI. The CDR3 consists of 13 residues. Trimming shortened V by 7 bases and J by 4 bases, and 13 bases separated the two germline ends. The CDR3 here is CASNRGGTETQYF. CDR3 bases: TGTGCCAGCAATAGGGGGGGCACAGAGACCCAGTACTTC. Supplemented by reference TRBV2 and TRBJ2-5, the full variable domain reads EPEVTQTPSHQVTQMGQEVILRCVPISNHLYFYWYRQILGQKVEFLVSFYNNEISEKSEIFDDQFSVERPDGSNFTLKIRSTKLEDSAMYFCASNRGGTETQYFGPGTRLLVL.

This clonotype has a handful of counts. The V call is TRBV7-3, the J call TRBJ2-1; TRBD2 agrees at 8 bases. The germline V gene encodes CDR1 SGHTA and CDR2 FQGTGA. J was trimmed by 8 bases and V by 2 bases; bases with no gene match: 5. The CDR3 totals 14 residues. For the CDR3, the DNA is TGTGCCAGCAGCTTAGGTAGCGGGGTTTATGAGCAGTTCTTC. It is translated as CASSLGSGVYEQFF.

The chain is built from TRBV7-2 and TRBJ2-7, with a possible D match to TRBD1 (6 bases). Germline CDR1 and CDR2: SGHTA and FQGNSA. CDR3 length equals 16 residues. V lost 5 bases and J lost 6, with 23 bases in between. CDR3 nucleotides: TGTGCCAGCAGCCATGCCAGGGGTGCGGCCCCTCGCGAGCAGTACTTC. This encodes CASSHARGAAPREQYF.

This clonotype was recorded only once. The chain recombines TRBV9 with TRBJ2-5, with 9 bases aligning to TRBD2. Trimming cost V 0 bases and J 1 base; bases outside gene matches: 7. Per the germline V gene, CDR1 is SGDLS and CDR2 is YYNGEE. CDR3 length equals 17 residues. The CDR3 is CASSVEGSGGLQETQYF. The CDR3 DNA reads TGTGCCAGCAGCGTAGAAGGTAGCGGGGGCCTCCAAGAGACCCAGTACTTC.

This clonotype was counted a few times. V is TRBV29-1 and J is TRBJ1-5, with D possibly being TRBD1 (6 bases). Trimming left V 6 bases short and J 2 bases short, with 14 bases between. Germline V lookup: CDR1 SQVTM, CDR2 ANQGSEA. CDR3 length equals 14 residues. The CDR3 reads CSVVQGSGNQPQHF. The CDR3 bases are TGCAGCGTCGTACAGGGTAGCGGCAATCAGCCCCAGCATTTT.

This clonotype was counted many times. The rearrangement uses TRBV28 and TRBJ2-5; TRBD2 agrees at 9 bases. The V gene's germline CDR1 is MDHEN and CDR2 SYDVKM. The trim removed 6 bases at V and 2 bases at J, leaving 7 bases unmatched. This CDR3 has 15 residues. CDR3 DNA sequence: TGTGCCAGCAGCCCGGCGGGGGGGGTACAAGAGACCCAGTACTTC. Its protein is CASSPAGGVQETQYF. Full variable domain (remainder filled in from reference TRBV28 and TRBJ2-5): DVKVTQSSRYLVKRTGEKVFLECVQDMDHENMFWYRQDPGLGLRLIYFSYDVKMKEKGDIPEGYSVSREKKERFSLILESASTNQTSMYLCASSPAGGVQETQYFGPGTRLLVL.

This chain joins TRBV7-6 and TRBJ1-4; TRBD1 might be the D (5 bases). Trimming removed 5 bases from V and 3 bases from J, with 16 bases in between. The CDR3 is 16 residues long. From germline, CDR1 is SGHVS and CDR2 FNYEAQ. The CDR3 nucleotides read TGTGCCAGCAGCCTCGGACATCAACCAGCTAATGAAAAACTGTTTTTT. Its protein product is CASSLGHQPANEKLFF.

V usage is TRBV20-1 and J usage is TRBJ2-7, with 14 bases lining up with TRBD2. The CDR3 loop spans 16 amino acids. The germline V gene has CDR1 DFQATT and CDR2 SNEGSKA (reference sequence). The CDR3 coding sequence is TGCAGGCTTACCGGGACTAGCGGGGGTCCTTCCTACGAGCAGTACTTC. Translated, it gives CRLTGTSGGPSYEQYF.

This rearrangement joins TRBV10-3 to TRBJ2-7; D remains ambiguous. The J call could be wrong; TRBJ2-5 is a better fit for the DNA end. This CDR3 region has 13 residues. Germline CDR1 and CDR2: ENHRY and SYGVKD. The CDR3 is CAISEGQRETQYF. Here the CDR3 DNA reads TGTGCCATCAGTGAGGGTCAACGGGAGACCCAGTACTTC.

This clonotype was counted many times. This chain connects TRBV6-5 to TRBJ2-4; perhaps TRBD2 as D (5 bases). CDR1 MNHEY and CDR2 SVGAGI come from the germline V gene. Trimming cost V 6 bases and J 0 bases, with 12 bases left between them. This CDR3 contains 15 residues. The CDR3 region is CASSSLGVAKNIQYF. CDR3 DNA: TGTGCCAGCAGCTCCCTGGGAGTAGCCAAAAACATTCAGTACTTC.

This chain uses TRBV7-2 with TRBJ1-2, with 7 bases fitting TRBD1. Per the germline V gene, CDR1 is SGHTA and CDR2 is FQGNSA. This CDR3 contains 16 residues. The trim removed 2 bases at V and 5 bases at J, leaving 11 bases unmatched. The CDR3 DNA reads as TGTGCCAGCAGCTTAAACTCCCGGGACAGTTCTTATGGCTACACCTTC. Protein: CASSLNSRDSSYGYTF.

This chain uses TRBV6-5 with TRBJ2-5; D is uncertain. The DNA end is more similar to TRBJ2-7, so the J call may be wrong. The germline V gene has CDR1 MNHEY and CDR2 SVGAGI. The CDR3 totals 15 residues. In nucleotides, the CDR3 is TGTGCCAGCAGTCGCACTGAGTCCCGACTGGGCGAGCAGTACTTC. Translating it yields CASSRTESRLGEQYF.